This T cell receptor (beta chain) was obtained from a study of T-cell memory formation after mild COVID-19. Study-wide background: Largely donor-specific TCR clusters were found.

A single record per CDR3 protein comes from TCRdb applying MiXCR to the 5' RACE reads. The data hold roughly 130,000 distinct CDR3 sequences, with roughly 15% observed a single time. Overall study findings and caveats: CM and EM subsets held most contracting CD4+ clones; EMRA held CD8+ ones. Memory cells collected pre-infection included some clones that later responded, suggesting cross-reactive memory joined.

This CDR3 region has 13 residues. CDR1 and CDR2 from the germline V gene are DFQATT and SNEGSKA (reference sequence). The V end lost 0 bases, the J end lost 5 bases, and 10 bases lay between the germline ends. This clonotype was counted a few times. Its antigen is still unknown. The TCR originated in an adult woman who had mild COVID-19 (a few samples of this study predate the infection). Cell type and time point are not known. This chain links TRBV20-1 with TRBJ2-5; D is unclear. The sequenced sample consisted of PBMCs or a T cell subset sorted from them (not recorded which). The CDR3 DNA sequence: TGCAGTGCTAGAGATCCGCCCGCCGAGACCCAGTACTTC. Encoded protein: CSARDPPAETQYF.